One and the same sample provided the 22 T cell receptor beta chains below, sequenced in a study of T cells in Graves' hyperthyroidism and ophthalmopathy. RNA transcripts were the template for amplifying TCR beta CDR3 regions. TCR CDR3 regions were first amplified by RT-PCR with HTBI primers. From the multiplex PCR reads, TCRdb called clonotypes with MiXCR, one entry per CDR3 protein. This table holds a few hundred thousand distinct CDR3 sequences, roughly 14% found once. The sequencing sample was made of blood. The receptors come from a woman under 30 with Graves' hyperthyroidism that later progressed to Graves' ophthalmopathy.

A few counts support this clonotype. V gene TRBV27 combines with J gene TRBJ2-5; a possible D gene is TRBD1 (6 bases). Germline-derived CDR1 and CDR2 are MNHEY and SMNVEV (reference sequence). V was shortened by 4 bases and J by 1 base, with 10 bases between the two germline ends. The CDR3 sequence is 14 residues long. In DNA form, the CDR3 reads TGTGCCAGCAGTTCCTACAGGGCCCAAGAGACCCAGTACTTC. Residues: CASSSYRAQETQYF.

The genes are TRBV5-1 and TRBJ1-1, with TRBD1 identical over 9 bases. This CDR3 has 14 residues. The trim removed 4 bases at V and 4 bases at J, leaving 5 bases unmatched. From germline, CDR1 is SGHRS and CDR2 YFSETQ. The DNA for the CDR3 is TGCGCCAGCAGCCCACAGGGGGCGACCACTGAAGCTTTCTTT. This sequence encodes CASSPQGATTEAFF.

This clonotype was counted at least ten times. This rearrangement joins TRBV27 to TRBJ1-2; 9 bases align to TRBD1. Germline values: CDR1 MNHEY, CDR2 SMNVEV (reference sequence). Germline trimming cut 3 bases from V and 4 bases from J; bases unmatched to any gene: 12. The CDR3 runs to 17 residues. CDR3 sequence reads: CASSLGGPDRGAYGYTF. The CDR3 DNA reads as TGTGCCAGCAGTTTGGGTGGGCCGGACAGGGGCGCCTATGGCTACACCTTC.

This clonotype was counted a few times. The rearrangement links TRBV6-1 to TRBJ2-7; TRBD1 is a possible D gene (5 bases). V gave up 8 bases and J gave up 4 bases, with 15 bases separating them. The CDR3 consists of 13 residues. The V gene's germline CDR1 is MNHNS and CDR2 SASEGT. The CDR3 spells CASYPKRGYEQYF. CDR3 DNA: TGTGCCAGCTACCCAAAAAGGGGTTACGAGCAGTACTTC.

This clonotype was seen only once. The chain joins TRBV5-5 to TRBJ2-1; 11 bases are a match to TRBD1. V lost 5 bases and J lost 7; bases outside the gene matches: 17. This CDR3 comprises 18 residues. CDR1 is SGHKS and CDR2 is YYEKEE in the germline V gene (reference sequence). CDR3 in amino acids: CASSFVAQGGQGGNEQFF. CDR3 bases: TGTGCCAGCAGTTTCGTTGCCCAGGGGGGACAGGGGGGAAATGAGCAGTTCTTC.

The chain carries TRBV14 and TRBJ2-1; D assignment may be TRBD1 or TRBD2 (5 bases each). Trimming pared 0 bases from V and 6 bases from J, leaving 21 bases between. The CDR3 runs to 18 residues. CDR1 is SGHDN and CDR2 is FVKESK in the germline V gene. The CDR3 region has the DNA TGTGCCAGCAGCCAAGAGGGGGTTTGGGCTATTCCTTTCAATGAGCAGTTCTTC. Protein: CASSQEGVWAIPFNEQFF.

Only a few counts were recorded for this clonotype. CDR3: CASSPWGSGSKSRNIQYF. DNA of the CDR3: TGTGCCAGCAGCCCGTGGGGTAGCGGGAGCAAGTCGAGGAACATTCAGTACTTC. The rearrangement joins TRBV28 to TRBJ2-4; 9 bases are a match to TRBD2. Looked up from germline, CDR1 is MDHEN and CDR2 is SYDVKM. This CDR3 is built from 18 residues. Losses at the gene ends were 6 bases for V and 7 bases for J; bases not matched to a gene: 19. Drawing the rest from reference TRBV28 and TRBJ2-4, the complete variable domain is DVKVTQSSRYLVKRTGEKVFLECVQDMDHENMFWYRQDPGLGLRLIYFSYDVKMKEKGDIPEGYSVSREKKERFSLILESASTNQTSMYLCASSPWGSGSKSRNIQYFGAGTRLSVL.

This clonotype has a handful of counts. The genes are TRBV24-1 and TRBJ1-2; D unresolved. The CDR3 is 13 amino acids. The germline V and J ends were trimmed by 4 bases and 0 bases, with 5 bases remaining between them. Germline V gives CDR1 KGHDR, CDR2 SFDVKD. CDR3 protein: CATSEPPNYGYTF. CDR3 DNA sequence: TGTGCCACCAGTGAACCCCCTAACTATGGCTACACCTTC.

This clonotype was seen a few times. The rearrangement links TRBV29-1 to TRBJ2-3, with a possible D match to TRBD1 (6 bases). V was trimmed by 1 base and J by 0 bases, leaving 17 bases between them. Germline CDR1 reads SQVTM; CDR2 reads ANQGSEA. CDR3 size: 17 residues. CDR3 sequence: CSVEAGHTTPSTDTQYF. The DNA for the CDR3 is TGCAGCGTTGAAGCGGGACACACTACCCCTAGCACAGATACGCAGTATTTT.

This clonotype was seen a handful of times. This chain connects TRBV20-1 to TRBJ2-5; D may be TRBD2 (7 bases). Germline CDR1 DFQATT, CDR2 SNEGSKA (reference sequence). Trimming removed 3 bases at V and 2 bases at J, with 10 bases between. The CDR3 length is 13 residues. DNA of the CDR3: TGCAGTGCTAGTGCGGGGGCACAAGAGACCCAGTACTTC. As protein: CSASAGAQETQYF.

This clonotype showed up many times. The V call is TRBV3-1, the J call TRBJ2-3; 11 nucleotides match TRBD1. CDR1 is LGHDT and CDR2 is YNNKEL in the germline V gene (reference sequence). The ends lost 3 bases at V and 4 bases at J; junction bases unmatched: 3. This CDR3 is 15 amino acids long. The CDR3 nucleotides read TGTGCCAGCAGCCAGGGACAGGGGGTCCCAGATACGCAGTATTTT. Amino acids: CASSQGQGVPDTQYF.

This clonotype was recorded many times. The chain employs TRBV5-1 and TRBJ2-3, with D maybe TRBD2 (6 bases). V lost 0 bases and J lost 0, with 8 bases in between. The CDR3 length is 15 residues. Looked up from germline, CDR1 is SGHRS and CDR2 is YFSETQ. The DNA of the CDR3 is TGCGCCAGCAGCTTGGGGAGCGGGAGCACAGATACGCAGTATTTT. It translates to CASSLGSGSTDTQYF. The full variable domain, its missing parts supplied by reference TRBV5-1 and TRBJ2-3, is KAGVTQTPRYLIKTRGQQVTLSCSPISGHRSVSWYQQTPGQGLQFLFEYFSETQRNKGNFPGRFSGRQFSNSRSEMNVSTLELGDSALYLCASSLGSGSTDTQYFGPGTRLTVL.

The gene calls are TRBV3-1 and TRBJ2-5, with 8 nucleotides matching TRBD1. CDR3 length: 18 amino acids. The junction had 17 bases not matched to a gene; V was cut back by 4 bases and J by 4 bases. Germline V lookup: CDR1 LGHDT, CDR2 YNNKEL (reference sequence). The CDR3 DNA is TGTGCCAGCAGCCGAGACTTCCCGACAGGACAGGGTGGAGAGACCCAGTACTTC. As protein: CASSRDFPTGQGGETQYF.

J is TRBJ1-4 and V is TRBV9, with D uncertain. The germline gives CDR1 SGDLS, CDR2 YYNGEE. The CDR3 is 14 amino acids. V lost 0 bases and J 4 bases, leaving 7 bases between the germline ends. The CDR3 DNA reads as TGTGCCAGCAGCGTAGGACTGATTAATGAAAAACTGTTTTTT. It translates to CASSVGLINEKLFF.

To note about this clonotype: A read error is possible here, since a much larger clone lies one base away. The chain carries TRBV28 and TRBJ2-1, with D uncertain. V was clipped by 5 bases and J by 12 bases, with 8 bases between them. This CDR3 is 10 amino acids long. Per the germline V gene, CDR1 is MDHEN and CDR2 is SYDVKM. The CDR3 DNA is TGTGCCAGCAGTGGGTCCATGCAGTTCTTC. The encoded protein is CASSGSMQFF.

The chain uses TRBV6-5 and TRBJ1-2; D is possibly TRBD1 (6 bases). Looked up from germline, CDR1 is MNHEY and CDR2 is SVGAGI. The V gene lost 2 bases and the J gene lost 8 bases, with 15 bases spanning the gap. The CDR3 is made up of 14 amino acids. CDR3 coding DNA: TGTGCCAGCAGTTACGACAGGTACTCAGGGGGCTACACCTTC. Amino acid sequence: CASSYDRYSGGYTF.

On this clonotype itself: This may stem from a read error, because a much larger clone lies one nucleotide away. V is TRBV27 and J is TRBJ2-7, with D perhaps TRBD1 (5 bases). The J call is in doubt because the DNA end fits TRBJ2-1 better. CDR3 length: 14 amino acids. CDR1 and CDR2 (germline): MNHEY, SMNVEV (reference sequence). The DNA for the CDR3 is TGTGCCAGCAGTTTAAAAGGGGCAGGCTACGAGCAGTTCTTC. Protein: CASSLKGAGYEQFF.

Only a few counts were recorded for this clonotype. The chain couples TRBV28 to TRBJ1-5, with D maybe TRBD1 (6 bases). CDR1 is MDHEN, CDR2 SYDVKM, per germline. V lost 6 bases and J lost 7, with 13 bases in between. The CDR3 runs 13 residues. As DNA, the CDR3 is TGTGCCAGCAGAATACAGGGTAACCAGCCCCAGCATTTT. Its translation is CASRIQGNQPQHF.

The chain joins TRBV19 to TRBJ1-1, with D unresolved. Trimming removed 3 bases from V and 5 bases from J, with 22 bases in between. The CDR3 loop spans 17 amino acids. Germline V gene sequence: CDR1 LNHDA, CDR2 SQIVND (reference sequence). The CDR3 loop reads CASSMRSGSSLKTEAFF. For the CDR3, the DNA is TGTGCCAGTAGTATGAGGTCGGGCAGCTCCCTCAAAACTGAAGCTTTCTTT.

The table lists this clonotype with many counts. The chain employs TRBV28 and TRBJ1-2; a possible D gene is TRBD1 (6 bases). V lost 3 bases and J lost 0, with 8 bases in between. The germline V gene encodes CDR1 MDHEN and CDR2 SYDVKM. CDR3 length: 14 residues. The CDR3 DNA follows: TGTGCCAGCAGTTTTAGGACAGCTAACTATGGCTACACCTTC. Its translation: CASSFRTANYGYTF.

The V gene is TRBV27, the J gene TRBJ2-7; 7 nucleotides align to TRBD1. V lost 7 bases to trimming and J lost 3 bases; unmatched junction nucleotides: 9. This CDR3 has 14 residues. From germline, CDR1 is MNHEY and CDR2 SMNVEV (reference sequence). As DNA, the CDR3 is TGTGCCAGCACCTTGGGACAGCTGGACTACGAGCAGTACTTC. Encoded protein: CASTLGQLDYEQYF.

CDR3 sequence reads: CASSSLLMELGQFF. CDR3 in DNA: TGTGCCAGCAGTTCACTTCTGATGGAGTTGGGGCAGTTCTTC. This chain uses TRBV6-5 with TRBJ2-1; D is unclear. Between the trimmed V and J ends, which lost 4 bases and 12 bases, there was a span of 19 bases. Germline loops: CDR1 MNHEY, CDR2 SVGAGI. The CDR3 consists of 14 residues.